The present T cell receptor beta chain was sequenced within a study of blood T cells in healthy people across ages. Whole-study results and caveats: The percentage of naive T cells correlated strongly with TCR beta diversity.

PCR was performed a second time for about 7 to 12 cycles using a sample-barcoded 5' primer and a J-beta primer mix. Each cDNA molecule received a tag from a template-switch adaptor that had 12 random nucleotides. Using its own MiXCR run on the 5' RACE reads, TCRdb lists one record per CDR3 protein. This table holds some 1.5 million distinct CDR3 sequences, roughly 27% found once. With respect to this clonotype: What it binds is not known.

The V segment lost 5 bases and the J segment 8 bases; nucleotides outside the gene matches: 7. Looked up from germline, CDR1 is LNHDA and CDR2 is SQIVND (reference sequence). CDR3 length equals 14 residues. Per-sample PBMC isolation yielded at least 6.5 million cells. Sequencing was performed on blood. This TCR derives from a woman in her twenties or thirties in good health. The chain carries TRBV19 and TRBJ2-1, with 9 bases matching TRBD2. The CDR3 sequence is CASSGAGGEYEQFF. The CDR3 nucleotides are TGTGCCAGTAGTGGGGCGGGAGGGGAGTATGAGCAGTTCTTC.